This section outlines one T cell receptor beta chain sequence together with its context. Its antigen is unidentified. This sample was taken from a study of vaccination and CD4 T cells after COVID-19. The overall study: Post-vaccine specimens were obtained a median 72 days after dose two (range 14 to 241).

Sequenced with the Oncomine TCR Beta short-read assay was DNA taken from cultured CD4+ T cells. TCRdb passed the PCR reads through MiXCR, listing each CDR3 protein once. The sample contains about 20,000 distinct CDR3 sequences, about half of which appear only once. Treatment indicated: roughly nine-day PBMC culture with coronavirus spike peptide pools or control peptides (ViraFEST assay). Overall study findings and caveats: The study found that a median 86.3% of reactive clones in convalescent patients appeared only post-vaccination.

The sequence was obtained from a human donor who had recovered from COVID-19. The sequenced sample was CD4+ T cells from blood, cultured in vitro, obtained after SARS-CoV-2 vaccination.

CDR3: CASSPASVMNTEAFF. The CDR3 DNA sequence: TGTGCCAGCAGTCCAGCATCGGTGATGAACACTGAAGCTTTCTTT. The chain couples TRBV12-3 or TRBV12-4 to TRBJ1-1; D is uncertain. V was pared by 5 bases and J by 0 bases, with 13 bases between. The CDR3 sequence is 15 residues long.